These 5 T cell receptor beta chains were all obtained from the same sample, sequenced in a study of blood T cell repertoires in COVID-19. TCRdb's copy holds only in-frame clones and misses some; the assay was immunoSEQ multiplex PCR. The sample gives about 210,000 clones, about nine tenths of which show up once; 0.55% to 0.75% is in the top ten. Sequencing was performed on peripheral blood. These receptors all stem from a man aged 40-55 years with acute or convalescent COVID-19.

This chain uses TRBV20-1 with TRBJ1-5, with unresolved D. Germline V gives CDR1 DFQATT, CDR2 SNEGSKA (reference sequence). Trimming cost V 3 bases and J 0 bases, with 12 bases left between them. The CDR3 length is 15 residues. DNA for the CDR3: TGCAGTGCTAGTCTACCAGGTCATAGCAATCAGCCCCAGCATTTT. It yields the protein CSASLPGHSNQPQHF.

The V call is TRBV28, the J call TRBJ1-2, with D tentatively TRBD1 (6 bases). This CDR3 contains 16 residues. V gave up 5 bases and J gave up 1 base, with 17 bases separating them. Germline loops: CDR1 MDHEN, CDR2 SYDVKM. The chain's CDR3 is CASSATRTAVNYGYTF. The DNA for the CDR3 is TGTGCCAGCAGTGCTACTCGGACAGCCGTTAACTATGGCTACACCTTC.

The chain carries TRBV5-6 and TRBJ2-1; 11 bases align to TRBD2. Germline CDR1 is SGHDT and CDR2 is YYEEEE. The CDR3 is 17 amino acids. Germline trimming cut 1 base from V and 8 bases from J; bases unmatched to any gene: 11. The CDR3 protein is CASSLIMTSGTMDEQFF. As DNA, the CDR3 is TGTGCCAGCAGCTTGATAATGACTAGCGGGACAATGGATGAGCAGTTCTTC.

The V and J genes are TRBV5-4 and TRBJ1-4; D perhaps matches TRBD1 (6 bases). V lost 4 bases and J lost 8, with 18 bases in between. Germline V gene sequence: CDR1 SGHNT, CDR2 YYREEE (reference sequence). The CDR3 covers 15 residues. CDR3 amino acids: CASSLGTSGREKLFF. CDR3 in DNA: TGTGCCAGCAGCCTGGGGACATCCGGAAGAGAAAAACTGTTTTTT.

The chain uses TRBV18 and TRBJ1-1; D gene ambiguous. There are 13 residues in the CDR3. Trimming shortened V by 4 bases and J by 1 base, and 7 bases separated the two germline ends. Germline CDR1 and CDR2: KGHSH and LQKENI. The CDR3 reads CASSLDSNTEAFF. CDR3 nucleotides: TGTGCCAGCTCACTAGACTCGAACACTGAAGCTTTCTTT.